Following are 5 T cell receptor beta chains from one sample sequenced in a study of T cell clonality in common variable immunodeficiency. Study observations and caveats: Reportedly, TCR beta sequences from common variable immunodeficiency showed fewer deletions and N-nucleotide insertions.

These TCRs' antigens remain unknown. Libraries were prepared by immunoSEQ multiplex PCR; TCRdb keeps only in-frame clonotypes and omits some of them. The table lists about 26,000 clones, with no singletons. The sample taken for sequencing was peripheral blood mononuclear cells. These TCRs come from a human donor with common variable immunodeficiency.

This clone was seen many times. The read terminates 3 residues ahead of where the CDR3 ends, so the germline J gene completes it. The chain is built from TRBV12-3 or TRBV12-4 and TRBJ2-3; D unclear. V gave up 10 bases and J gave up 1 base, with 21 bases separating them. The CDR3 length is 16 residues. The DNA read from the CDR3 is TGTGCCACTACCTCGGGTACCCACGACCGCACAGATACG. Its translation is CATTSGTHDRTDT. In full, the CDR3 is CATTSGTHDRTDTQYF.

This clone has a count of ten or more. The read ends 3 residues before the CDR3 terminus; that terminus is restored from the germline J gene. The chain links TRBV7-2 to TRBJ2-7; TRBD1 might be the D (6 bases). The CDR3 length is 15 residues. Germline V lookup: CDR1 SGHTA, CDR2 FQGNSA. V dropped 2 bases and J dropped 0 bases, with 11 bases sitting between them. CDR3: CASSLSRGFSYEQYF. CDR3 bases read: TGTGCCAGCAGCTTAAGCAGGGGATTCTCCTACGAG.

This clone was counted many times. Read data end 3 residues before the CDR3 end; the end is taken from the germline J gene. This chain links TRBV11-2 with TRBJ2-3; 7 bases fit TRBD1. V shed 5 bases and J 6 bases; nucleotides not matched to a gene: 11. Per the germline V gene, CDR1 is SGHAT and CDR2 is FQNNGV. The CDR3 length is 15 residues. CDR3 region: CASSLHSGRGDTQYF. Incomplete CDR3 DNA: TGTGCCAGCAGCCTACACTCTGGCAGGGGGGATACG.

This clone was counted at least ten times. CDR3: CASSLEIGLGYTF. CDR3 bases read: TGCGCCAGCAGCTTGGAAATAGGGTTAGGC. The gene calls are TRBV5-1 and TRBJ1-2, with no clear D. The CDR3 end lies 3 residues beyond the end of the read and is filled in from the germline J gene. Germline assignment: CDR1 SGHRS and CDR2 YFSETQ. There are 13 residues in the CDR3. Drawing the rest from reference TRBV5-1 and TRBJ1-2, the complete variable domain is KAGVTQTPRYLIKTRGQQVTLSCSPISGHRSVSWYQQTPGQGLQFLFEYFSETQRNKGNFPGRFSGRQFSNSRSEMNVSTLELGDSALYLCASSLEIGLGYTFGSGTRLTVV.

This clone was seen many times. Read coverage stops 3 residues before the CDR3 terminus; the germline J gene supplies the remainder. The rearrangement links TRBV2 to TRBJ2-1; TRBD2 agrees at 7 bases. The length of the CDR3 is 12 residues. Germline CDR1 SNHLY, CDR2 FYNNEI. Trimming at V came to 3 bases and at J to 7 bases, leaving 0 bases not matched to a gene. This CDR3 is CASSDGGNEQFF. CDR3 bases read: TGTGCCAGCAGTGACGGGGGGAATGAG.